The clone carrying this T cell receptor beta chain appeared a few times. Its antigen is unidentified. The genomic DNA of each subset was split evenly across several immunoSEQ plates. Generated by immunoSEQ multiplex PCR, the TCRdb table keeps only in-frame clones and is missing some. Of 700,000 to 950,000 clones listed, about 96% are singletons. In the naive CD8 group, cells lacked CD45RO and were positively selected for CCR7, so terminally differentiated effector memory CD45RA+ cells were left out. The sample is drawn from a study of shared clonotypes between healthy human individuals. In the study overall: Three plates each covered CD4 naive and memory; CD8 naive two, CD8 memory one. General study points: Researchers found naive subsets generally carried larger estimated richness than memory subsets. Between a handful of donors, naive CD4 clonotypes were shared at a level of approximately 5%.

V lost 0 bases to trimming and J lost 0 bases; unmatched junction nucleotides: 5. The CDR3 extends over 17 amino acids. CDR1 is SGHRS and CDR2 is YFSETQ in the germline V gene. The sequence was obtained from a man aged 30 to 39 in good health. Source material: naive CD8+ T cells sorted from blood. The chain carries TRBV5-1 and TRBJ2-1; 8 bases align to TRBD2. CDR3: CASSLVGLASSYNEQFF. The CDR3 DNA is TGCGCCAGCAGCTTGGTCGGACTAGCTAGCTCCTACAATGAGCAGTTCTTC. Combining the CDR3 with reference TRBV5-1 and TRBJ2-1 gives the whole variable domain KAGVTQTPRYLIKTRGQQVTLSCSPISGHRSVSWYQQTPGQGLQFLFEYFSETQRNKGNFPGRFSGRQFSNSRSEMNVSTLELGDSALYLCASSLVGLASSYNEQFFGPGTRLTVL.